This TCR beta chain was found in a study of shared clonotypes between healthy human individuals. Data came from immunoSEQ multiplex PCR; TCRdb stores just in-frame clones and leaves some out. The sample has about half a million clones, 75% to 85% seen once. Germline loops: CDR1 ENHRY, CDR2 SYGVKD. Trimming removed 7 bases at V and 0 bases at J, with 16 bases between. The CDR3 runs 15 residues. The V call is TRBV10-3, the J call TRBJ2-7, with a possible D match to TRBD2 (6 bases). Sample: PBMCs. This receptor was obtained from a middle-aged woman in good health. Some clones in this sample may be carry-over from other donors' samples. CDR3: CAITKGIADSYEQYF. For the CDR3, the DNA is TGTGCCATCACCAAGGGAATAGCGGACTCCTACGAGCAGTACTTC.